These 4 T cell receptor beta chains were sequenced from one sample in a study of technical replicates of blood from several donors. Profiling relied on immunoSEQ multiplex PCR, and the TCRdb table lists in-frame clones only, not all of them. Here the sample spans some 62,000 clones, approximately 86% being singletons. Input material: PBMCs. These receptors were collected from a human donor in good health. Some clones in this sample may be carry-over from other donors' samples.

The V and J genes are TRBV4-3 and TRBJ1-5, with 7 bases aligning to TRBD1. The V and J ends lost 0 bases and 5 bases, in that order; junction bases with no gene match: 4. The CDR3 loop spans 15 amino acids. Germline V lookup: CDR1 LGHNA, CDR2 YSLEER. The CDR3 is CASSQDYTGDQPQHF. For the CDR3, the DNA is TGCGCCAGCAGCCAAGATTACACAGGGGATCAGCCCCAGCATTTT.

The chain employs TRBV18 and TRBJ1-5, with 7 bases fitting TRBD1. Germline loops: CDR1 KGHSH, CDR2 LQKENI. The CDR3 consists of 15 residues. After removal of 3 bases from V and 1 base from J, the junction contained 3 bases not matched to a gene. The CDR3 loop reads CASSPDRDSNQPQHF. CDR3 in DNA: TGTGCCAGCTCACCCGACAGGGACAGCAATCAGCCCCAGCATTTT.

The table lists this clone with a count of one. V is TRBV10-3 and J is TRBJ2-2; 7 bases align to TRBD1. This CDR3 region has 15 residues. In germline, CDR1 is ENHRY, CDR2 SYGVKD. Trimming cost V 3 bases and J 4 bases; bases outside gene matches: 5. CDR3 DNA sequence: TGTGCCATCAGTGAAAGGGGGCAGGGCACCGGGGAGCTGTTTTTT. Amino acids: CAISERGQGTGELFF.

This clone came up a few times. In DNA, the CDR3 is TGTGCCAGCAGCTCGTCGGACAGAACTAACTATGGCTACACCTTC. This sequence encodes CASSSSDRTNYGYTF. V gene TRBV7-8 combines with J gene TRBJ1-2, with D possibly being TRBD1 (6 bases). Germline V lookup: CDR1 SGHVS, CDR2 FQNEAQ. The germline V and J ends were trimmed by 4 bases and 0 bases, with 12 bases remaining between them. The CDR3 extends over 15 amino acids.